This TCR beta chain was documented in a study of T cell changes during pregnancy in multiple sclerosis (dated by TCRdb to the late 2010s). About the study as a whole: In women with multiple sclerosis, the researchers looked at how the T cell repertoire shifted as pregnancy progressed.

The CDR3 goes from the cysteine to the phenylalanine over 15 residues. Only the CDR3 DNA stays, 45 bases, in frame from base 1. V and J are trimmed by 4 bases and 2 bases, and the gene matches miss 8 bases of the junction. According to the germline V gene, CDR1 reads MNHEY and CDR2 reads SVGAGI. The library was built by means of the immunoSEQ multiplex PCR assay. Entries here come from immuneACCESS through TCRdb and include only in-frame sequences with V and J called. Some clones fail to appear in such tables; in the studies checked, an unresolved V gene covers under half of the shortfall, and the cause of the remainder is unknown. Here the sample has approximately 65,000 clones; 91% occur a single time. 0.6% to 0.8% of the sample lies in the top ten. As to this clone: There is no known antigen for this receptor. Per-nucleotide qualities are absent, and no much larger clonotype sits a single base away.

Here the chain combines TRBV6-5 and TRBJ2-7; the central 7 bases match TRBD1. This receptor was taken from a female donor with multiple sclerosis, enrolled in a pregnancy study. The sample consisted of CD4+ T cells from peripheral blood mononuclear cells, taken in the first trimester of pregnancy. The sequenced DNA: TGTGCCAGCAGTTTATACAGGGGCGGCGCCTACGAGCAGTACTTC. This is translated as CASSLYRGGAYEQYF.